This paragraph covers one TCR beta chain sequence. Its antigen specificity is not known. No base quality values were provided; no much bigger clone lies one nucleotide off. The sequencer listed for this sample is Illumina HiSeq 1500. The public reads were quality trimmed at Q25 with fastp and then assembled into clones with MiXCR by TCRdb, keeping productive beta chains. Each CDR3 protein appears once, grouped with its most common genes and DNA. This sample lists more than 250,000 distinct CDR3 sequences; roughly 13% were detected once. The ten largest account for roughly 8.7% of the sample. The data were taken from a study of T cell repertoires in cytomegalovirus infection (dated by TCRdb to between 2017 and 2020). About the full investigation: Because public TCR beta signatures pointed to carriage of CMV infection together with the matching HLA type, the HLA type of each donor mattered for the analysis.

Trimmed from V: 3 bases; trimmed from J: 1 base; junction bases lacking a gene match: 2. Per the germline V gene, ENHRY is the CDR1 and SYGVKD is the CDR2. The cysteine opens and the phenylalanine closes a CDR3 of 15 amino acids. Just CDR3 DNA is preserved here, 45 bases in frame from base 1. Overall study results and their limits: The ex vivo response was dominated by HLA-C-restricted CMV-specific TCR beta clonotypes, which also provided the single most frequent clonotype in two of eight donors. In both this cohort and an independent approximately 370-donor cohort, the cumulative frequency of public TCR beta family members distinguished carriers of CMV infection plus the relevant HLA type.

This clonotype was sampled from a human donor in good health (CMV status not recorded). Some clones in this sample may be carry-over from other donors' samples. The chain is encoded by TRBV10-3 joined to TRBJ2-5; 10 central bases correspond to TRBD2. The material sequenced was PBMCs. CDR3 sequence: CAISELAGGQETQYF. DNA sequence: TGTGCCATCAGTGAATTAGCGGGAGGCCAAGAGACCCAGTACTTC.